This T cell receptor (beta chain) was found in a study of regulatory and conventional T cells in RAG deficiency (dated by TCRdb to 2016 to 2017). Regarding the study in general: High-throughput TCR beta sequencing was used to compare the repertoire diversity and composition of Treg, conventional CD4+ and CD8+ T cells between RAG-deficient patients and healthy controls. General study outcomes and caveats: The CD25-high CD127-low cells sorted from Omenn syndrome patients may be peripherally activated cells rather than true Treg cells. Compared with controls, Omenn syndrome and CID/AS patients had approximately 100-fold fewer unique TCR beta sequences in Treg cells, whereas the reduction in the other subsets was around 9.1-fold. All patient T-cell subsets had shorter CDR3 lengths; Omenn syndrome patients showed >80% Treg-Tconv repertoire overlap at nucleotide and amino acid level. For some subjects, some analyses of T-cell subsets were not performed. Compared with control T-cell subpopulations, the RAG-deficient patients had markedly lower Shannon entropy and higher Simpson indices.

Concerning this clone: The antigen it recognizes is unknown. No base quality values were provided; no much bigger clone lies one nucleotide off.

The germline V gene (reference sequence) specifies LNHDA as CDR1 and SQIVND as CDR2. V is pared back by 4 bases and J by 7 bases, with 10 bases lying between the germline termini. Including cysteine and phenylalanine, the CDR3 has 12 amino acids. The CDR3 DNA has 36 bases and is translated from base 1. Several healthy control donors served as the comparison group for repertoire analyses. CD8+ T cells lacking CD4 were purified from blood before genomic DNA extraction. The method was the immunoSEQ multiplex PCR assay. Genomic DNA from the sorted T-cell subsets was used to amplify and sequence rearranged TCR beta chain products. Concerning the study's data processing: Shannon entropy and Simpson indices were used to measure the diversity of productive TCR beta rearrangements in each repertoire. Clonal expansion was assessed using the summed frequency of the 100 most abundant productive TCR beta clonotypes among total reads. The TRB repertoires were scored with a self-reactivity index that is based on amino acid usage at CDR3beta positions 6 and 7. Two-way ANOVA was applied to the repertoire analyses, whereas Student t or Mann-Whitney tests were applied to the flow cytometric analyses. The clones in this table, taken by TCRdb from immuneACCESS, are in-frame only. Not every clone is retained; where verified, under half of the shortfall comes from an unresolved V gene, and the cause of the rest is unknown. That table supplies the V and J calls and clone size; D and trimming were determined from the DNA. The sample yields fewer than 35,000 clones; 85% to 90% were counted once. 5% to 5.5% of the sample is held by the ten biggest clonotypes.

Separately, the same data were catalogued under a study of regulatory T cells. As described in the second report: The multiplex PCR used 52 forward TRBV primers and 13 reverse TRBJ primers, with assay-based and computational corrections for amplification bias. Restricted unique TRB V-J pairs and skewed V and J gene usage were observed in patient repertoires, most markedly in regulatory T cells. The study compared T-cell receptor beta repertoires of sorted regulatory, conventional CD4+ and CD8+ T cells between CD3G-deficient patients and healthy controls. Ficoll density separation was used to isolate peripheral blood mononuclear cells. A FACSAria cell sorter was used to isolate CD3+ CD8+ CD4- T cells. Within the immunoSEQ assay, multiplex PCR amplified rearranged TRB loci from genomic DNA. Sequencing of the TRB amplicons was done on an Illumina HiSeq platform. Custom algorithms error-filtered the raw sequences and aligned them to reference gene sequences, after which the immunoSEQ online tools were used for analysis. The frequencies of productive and nonproductive TRB rearrangements were evaluated among unique sequences as well as among total sequences. Group comparisons used t tests, Mann-Whitney tests or two-way ANOVA run in Prism software.

The rearrangement joined TRBV19 to TRBJ1-1; a weak D assignment points to TRBD1 (6 bases agree). Sequenced material: CD8+ T cells sorted from blood. The sequence came from a human donor in good health. The nucleotides are TGTGCCAGTAGTAGACGACAGGATGAAGCTTTCTTT. Its amino acids are CASSRRQDEAFF.